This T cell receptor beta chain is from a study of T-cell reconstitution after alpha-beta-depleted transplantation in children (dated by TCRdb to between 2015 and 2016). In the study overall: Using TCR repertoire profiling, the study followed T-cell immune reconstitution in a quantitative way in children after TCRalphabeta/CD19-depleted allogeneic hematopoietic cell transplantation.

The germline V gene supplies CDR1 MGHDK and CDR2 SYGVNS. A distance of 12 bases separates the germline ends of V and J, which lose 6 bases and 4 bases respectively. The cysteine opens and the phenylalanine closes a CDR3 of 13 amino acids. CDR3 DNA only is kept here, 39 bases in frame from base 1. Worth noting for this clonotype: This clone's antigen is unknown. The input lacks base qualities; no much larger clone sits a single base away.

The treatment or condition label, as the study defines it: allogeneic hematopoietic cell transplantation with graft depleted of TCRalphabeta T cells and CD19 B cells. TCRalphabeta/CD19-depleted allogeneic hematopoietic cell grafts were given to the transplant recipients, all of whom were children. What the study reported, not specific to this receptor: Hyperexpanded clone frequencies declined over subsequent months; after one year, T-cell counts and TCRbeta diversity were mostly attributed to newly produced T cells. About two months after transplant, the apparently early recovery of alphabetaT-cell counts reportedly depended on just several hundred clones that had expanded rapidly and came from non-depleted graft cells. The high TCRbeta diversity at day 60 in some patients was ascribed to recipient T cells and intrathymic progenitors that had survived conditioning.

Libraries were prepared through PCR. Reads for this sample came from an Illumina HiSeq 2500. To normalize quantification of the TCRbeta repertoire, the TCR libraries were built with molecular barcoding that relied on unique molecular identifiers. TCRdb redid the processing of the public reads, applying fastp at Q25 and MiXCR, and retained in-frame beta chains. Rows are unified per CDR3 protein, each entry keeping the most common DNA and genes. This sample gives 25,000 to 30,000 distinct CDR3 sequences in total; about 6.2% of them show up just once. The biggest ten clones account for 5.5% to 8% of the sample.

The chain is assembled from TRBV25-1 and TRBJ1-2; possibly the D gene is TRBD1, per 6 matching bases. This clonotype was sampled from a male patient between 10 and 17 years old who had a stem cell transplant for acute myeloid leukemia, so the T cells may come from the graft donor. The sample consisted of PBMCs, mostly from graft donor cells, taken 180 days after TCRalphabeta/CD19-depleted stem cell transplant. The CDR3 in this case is CASSPGGGYGYTF. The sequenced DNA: TGTGCCAGCAGCCCCGGGGGCGGCTATGGCTACACCTTC.